Listed below are T cell receptor beta chains from one sample, sequenced in a study of human thymus T cells. Profiling relied on immunoSEQ multiplex PCR, and the TCRdb table lists in-frame clones only, not all of them. The table has approximately 40,000 clones, over 85% seen once. The sequenced material came from blood. The receptors come from a boy in the first two years of life with a congenital heart defect but otherwise immunologically healthy. CDR3s include the opening cysteine and the closing phenylalanine or tryptophan. The D gene is left open where the match is weak. Not all rows give a size; the values are once, few, many and, for expanded clones, a class.

12	TRBV7-2	TRBJ2-5	.	.	TGTGCCAGCAGCTTAGGCTGGGAGACCCAGTACTTC	CASSLGWETQYF
16	TRBV5-4	TRBJ2-3	.	TRBD1	TGTGCCAGCAGCTTGGGACAGGGGGCTAGCACAGATACGCAGTATTTT	CASSLGQGASTDTQYF
18	TRBV12-1	TRBJ2-5	.	.	TGTGCCAGCAGCTTTGGACCCTTTAGCGGGGGGGGAAAAGAGACCCAGTACTTC	CASSFGPFSGGGKETQYF
14	TRBV7-9	TRBJ2-3	.	.	TGTGCCAGCAGCCTTACTAGCCCCCCAGATACGCAGTATTTT	CASSLTSPPDTQYF
9	TRBV20-1	TRBJ2-1	.	.	TGCAGTGCTAGTTATGAGCAGTTCTTC	CSASYEQFF
16	TRBV4-3	TRBJ2-5	.	TRBD2	TGCGCCAGCAGCCAAGGGGTCGGGGGGGCCCGGGAGACCCAGTACTTC	CASSQGVGGARETQYF
12	TRBV13	TRBJ2-1	.	.	TGTGCCAGCAGTCCAAGGGGAAGGAGGCAGTTCTTC	CASSPRGRRQFF
13	TRBV7-2	TRBJ1-5	.	.	TGTGCCAGCAGCTTAGCGGGGAGTCAGCCCCAGCATTTT	CASSLAGSQPQHF
15	TRBV5-1	TRBJ2-3	.	.	TGCGCCAGCAGCTTCTCAGGACTGAGGGCAGATACGCAGTATTTT	CASSFSGLRADTQYF
16	TRBV7-2	TRBJ1-2	.	TRBD1	TGTGCCAGCAGCCAGGGGACAGGGGGACCAATCTATGGCTACACCTTC	CASSQGTGGPIYGYTF
13	TRBV7-9	TRBJ1-1	.	.	TGTGCCAGCACCCCCCGGGCAAACACTGAAGCTTTCTTT	CASTPRANTEAFF
13	TRBV30	TRBJ1-1	.	.	TGTGCCTGGAGTGAGGGGCTAAACACTGAAGCTTTCTTT	CAWSEGLNTEAFF
14	TRBV19	TRBJ2-5	.	.	TGTGCCAGTAGTCCAGGGAGTCCCCAAGAGACCCAGTACTTC	CASSPGSPQETQYF
13	TRBV7-2	TRBJ1-2	.	TRBD1	TGTGCCAGCAGCCCGGGACAGACCTATGGCTACACCTTC	CASSPGQTYGYTF
17	TRBV6-1	TRBJ2-3	.	TRBD2	TGTGCCAGCAGTGATAGCCCCTTAGCGGGGAGCACAGATACGCAGTATTTT	CASSDSPLAGSTDTQYF
15	TRBV5-5	TRBJ2-2	.	TRBD2	TGTGCCAGCAGCTTTAGCGGGGGGCTCACCGGGGAGCTGTTTTTT	CASSFSGGLTGELFF
14	TRBV5-1	TRBJ1-6	.	TRBD1	TGCGCCAGCAGCCTGGGACAGGGGGGTTCACCCCTCCACTTT	CASSLGQGGSPLHF
17	TRBV7-8	TRBJ2-3	.	TRBD2	TGTGCCAGCAGCTCGTATAATGTGGGGGGGAGGACAGATACGCAGTATTTT	CASSSYNVGGRTDTQYF
11	TRBV5-6	TRBJ2-7	.	.	TGTGCCAGCAGCTTCCGCTACGAGCAGTACTTC	CASSFRYEQYF
16	TRBV5-4	TRBJ2-5	.	.	TGTGCCAGCATTACGAGGGCGGACCCATCCTTTGAGACCCAGTACTTC	CASITRADPSFETQYF
15	TRBV4-3	TRBJ1-6	.	.	TGCGCCAGCAGCCAGGGCCAGGGGATGGCTTCACCCCTCCACTTT	CASSQGQGMASPLHF
17	TRBV11-2	TRBJ2-7	.	.	TGTGCCAGCAGCTTCCGAGGGTGGGGCACAAGCTCCTACGAGCAGTACTTC	CASSFRGWGTSSYEQYF
15	TRBV30	TRBJ2-3	once	TRBD1	TGTACCTGGAGTTCTGGGACAGGGGGCGCAGATACGCAGTATTTT	CTWSSGTGGADTQYF
11	TRBV30	TRBJ1-2	.	.	TGTGCCTGGACGAGGGTCTATGGCTACACCTTC	CAWTRVYGYTF
13	TRBV6-1	TRBJ2-7	.	.	TGTGCCAGCAGCACTCGAGGGGCAGGGGAGCAGTACTTC	CASSTRGAGEQYF
15	TRBV7-9	TRBJ2-7	.	.	TGTGCCAGCAGCCTCCGTGGGGGCCCCCATTCCGAGCAGTACTTC	CASSLRGGPHSEQYF